This TCR beta chain derives from a study of cytomegalovirus exposure and HLA in healthy donors. General study findings and limits: Equally common other TCR beta chains were less clonally expanded than HLA-associated ones, a later analysis found. HLA allele associations emerged for 15,000 to 20,000 TCR beta sequences in a later analysis, at 0.05 false discovery rate. Previous analysis showed most TCR beta V segments were productive about 87% or about 30% of the time.

In regard to this clone: Its antigen is unidentified.

Amplification used 60 Vbeta primers and 13 Jbeta primers. Produced via immunoSEQ multiplex PCR; TCRdb's table is partial and in-frame only. The sample records 75,000 to 100,000 clones, about 71% being singletons. The CDR3 is made up of 17 amino acids. V trimming: 5 bases; J trimming: 0 bases; junction bases outside the gene matches: 9. Germline V lookup: CDR1 SGHTA, CDR2 FQGNSA. The clonotype originates from a man between 60 and 75 years old in good health and CMV-seronegative. V gene TRBV7-2 combines with J gene TRBJ1-5; the match to TRBD1 covers 8 bases. Material for sequencing was PBMCs. The CDR3 DNA is TGTGCCAGCAGCCCCGGACAGGGTTTTTATAGCAATCAGCCCCAGCATTTT. Encoded protein: CASSPGQGFYSNQPQHF.